These 27 T cell receptor beta chains came from one sample sequenced in a study of blood T cells in healthy people across ages (dated by TCRdb to 2013 to 2016). To prepare the library, 5' RACE was applied. These reads were obtained on an Illumina HiSeq 2500. A second about 6 to 11 cycle PCR used a sample-barcoded 5' primer and a J-beta primer mix. Clones were called with MiXCR by TCRdb after fastp trimmed the public reads at Q25, and only in-frame beta chains were retained. Rows merge per CDR3 protein into single entries with the most common DNA and genes. Counted in this sample were some 320,000 distinct CDR3 sequences; roughly 27% of them appeared once. The ten largest clones add up to over 25% of the sample. The sequencing sample was made of blood. The source is a woman aged 65 to 85 in good health.

At least ten counts were recorded for this clonotype. This rearrangement joins TRBV12-3 or TRBV12-4 to TRBJ1-6, with D perhaps TRBD1 (5 bases). Trimming removed 2 bases at V and 9 bases at J, with 8 bases between. The CDR3 contains 13 residues. The CDR3 spells CASSLIQGSPLHF. The CDR3 DNA reads as TGTGCCAGCAGTTTAATTCAGGGTTCACCCCTCCACTTT.

The chain uses TRBV4-1 and TRBJ2-2; TRBD1 aligns across 8 bases. V gave up 6 bases and J gave up 10 bases; unmatched junction bases: 16. The V gene's germline CDR1 is MGHRA and CDR2 YSYEKL. The CDR3 has 16 residues. The CDR3 loop reads CASSRQGLARGEELFF. As DNA, the CDR3 is TGCGCCAGCAGTCGACAGGGGTTGGCGAGGGGGGAGGAGCTGTTTTTT.

V gene TRBV11-2 combines with J gene TRBJ2-2; TRBD2 aligns across 7 bases. The V segment lost 5 bases and the J segment 6 bases; nucleotides outside the gene matches: 9. This CDR3 spans 15 amino acids. Per germline, CDR1 SGHAT and CDR2 FQNNGV. CDR3 residues: CASSPSGTTAGELFF. In DNA form, the CDR3 reads TGTGCCAGCAGCCCCTCCGGGACTACAGCCGGGGAGCTGTTTTTT.

This clonotype was seen a handful of times. V gene TRBV20-1 combines with J gene TRBJ2-7, with TRBD2 as a possible D gene (6 bases). Trimming cost V 4 bases and J 12 bases, with 19 bases left between them. CDR1 is DFQATT and CDR2 is SNEGSKA in the germline V gene (reference sequence). The CDR3 runs 12 residues. The CDR3 region has the DNA TGCAGTGCTACCCCCAAGCCTAGCGTTCGGTACTTC. Translating gives CSATPKPSVRYF.

A word on this clonotype: One junction end disagrees with the germline gene, perhaps due to a read error. The DNA of the CDR3 is TGCGCCAGCAGCCCAGGGAAGACACAGGGCAACTATGCCTACACCTTC. Translating gives CASSPGKTQGNYAYTF. The chain uses TRBV5-1 and TRBJ1-2; tentative D call: TRBD1 (6 bases). CDR1 and CDR2 from the germline V gene are SGHRS and YFSETQ. The CDR3 consists of 16 residues.

The J gene is TRBJ2-5, the V gene TRBV20-1; TRBD2 aligns across 10 bases. Germline values: CDR1 DFQATT, CDR2 SNEGSKA (reference sequence). The V segment lost 4 bases and the J segment 0 bases; nucleotides outside the gene matches: 5. This CDR3 is built from 15 residues. CDR3 region: CSAISSGSYQETQYF. For the CDR3, the DNA is TGCAGTGCTATATCTAGCGGGAGTTACCAAGAGACCCAGTACTTC.

The table lists this clonotype with a few counts. The chain couples TRBV6-5 to TRBJ2-5; D might be TRBD2 (6 bases). Germline loops: CDR1 MNHEY, CDR2 SVGAGI. V lost 11 bases and J 4 bases, leaving 17 bases between the germline ends. The CDR3 runs 13 residues. Here the CDR3 DNA reads TGTGCCGTAGAGGCTAGCGTGGGAGAGACCCAGTACTTC. Translation: CAVEASVGETQYF.

This clonotype was seen more than once but under ten times. This chain links TRBV20-1 with TRBJ2-7; no firm D call. Germline CDR1 and CDR2: DFQATT and SNEGSKA (reference sequence). Trimming took 5 bases from V and 5 from J, leaving 13 bases between them. The CDR3 has 12 amino acids. The DNA of the CDR3 is TGCAGTGCTCGGTCTAGTTACCACGAGCAGTACTTC. It translates to CSARSSYHEQYF.

The chain uses TRBV29-1 and TRBJ2-1; D is unresolved. Germline-derived CDR1 and CDR2 are SQVTM and ANQGSEA. The CDR3 covers 14 residues. The V and J ends lost 6 bases and 0 bases respectively, with 12 bases between them. CDR3 amino acids: CSVVDGSSYNEQFF. CDR3 sequence (DNA): TGCAGCGTCGTAGACGGAAGCTCCTACAATGAGCAGTTCTTC.

At least ten counts were recorded for this clonotype. The chain links TRBV25-1 to TRBJ2-5; possible D gene TRBD1, 5 bases. The CDR3 extends over 14 amino acids. Between the trimmed V and J ends, which lost 6 bases and 5 bases, there was a span of 16 bases. Looked up from germline, CDR1 is MGHDK and CDR2 is SYGVNS. As DNA, the CDR3 is TGTGCCAGCAGCTACCCGACAGCAGGGGAGACCCAGTACTTC. Amino acid sequence: CASSYPTAGETQYF.

The chain links TRBV9 to TRBJ2-7, with D hard to call. Trimming left V 1 base short and J 1 base short, with 12 bases between. The CDR3 loop spans 15 amino acids. Germline lookup yields CDR1 SGDLS and CDR2 YYNGEE. CDR3: CASSVTVGSSYEQYF. CDR3 bases: TGTGCCAGCAGCGTAACGGTCGGCTCTTCCTACGAGCAGTACTTC.

This CDR3 reads CSAKGQFHYEQYF. CDR3 bases: TGCAGCGCGAAAGGACAGTTCCACTACGAGCAGTACTTC. The gene calls are TRBV29-1 and TRBJ2-7; possibly TRBD1 for D (6 bases). V was shortened by 7 bases and J by 3 bases, with 16 bases between the two germline ends. Germline V CDR1 and CDR2: SQVTM, ANQGSEA. The CDR3 runs to 13 residues.

CDR3 residues: CASSSRRFEQPQHF. CDR3 in DNA: TGTGCCAGCAGTTCCCGCAGGTTTGAACAGCCCCAGCATTTT. The chain joins TRBV12-3 or TRBV12-4 to TRBJ1-5; D ambiguous. CDR3 length: 14 residues. Trimming stripped 4 bases from V and 7 bases from J, with 14 bases between.

This clonotype was counted a few times. J is TRBJ2-5 and V is TRBV28, with 9 bases lining up with TRBD1. CDR3 length equals 16 residues. V dropped 3 bases and J dropped 1; count of bases not matched to a gene: 6. The germline V gene encodes CDR1 MDHEN and CDR2 SYDVKM. CDR3 DNA sequence: TGTGCCAGCAGTTTGGACAGGGGCACTCTCCAAGAGACCCAGTACTTC. It encodes CASSLDRGTLQETQYF.

The chain joins TRBV6-2 or TRBV6-3 to TRBJ2-1; maybe TRBD2 (6 bases). The V gene lost 2 bases and the J gene lost 6 bases, with 8 bases spanning the gap. There are 13 residues in the CDR3. The germline CDR1 and CDR2 sequences are MNHEY and SVGEGT. The CDR3 sequence: CASSYPGLNEQFF. The DNA for the CDR3 is TGTGCCAGCAGTTACCCGGGACTCAATGAGCAGTTCTTC.

This clonotype was recorded a few times. The chain joins TRBV7-2 to TRBJ1-4; 8 bases align to TRBD1. V was clipped by 3 bases and J by 5 bases; unmatched bases: 5. The germline CDR1 and CDR2 sequences are SGHTA and FQGNSA. This CDR3 comprises 15 residues. The CDR3 DNA reads as TGTGCCAGCAGCTTGGGGGACAGGCTCAATGAAAAACTGTTTTTT. Translation: CASSLGDRLNEKLFF.

In regard to this clonotype: Given a much more abundant clone one base away, this may be a read error. CDR3 bases: TGTGCCAGCAGTTTGCATAACCAGAAAGAGACCCAGTACTTC. It yields the protein CASSLHNQKETQYF. The chain has TRBV28 and TRBJ2-5, with D unclear. Germline V gene data show CDR1 as MDHEN and CDR2 as SYDVKM. Trimming took off 3 bases at V and 3 bases at J, with 11 bases between the two ends. This CDR3 spans 14 amino acids.

The CDR3 DNA reads as TGCGCCAGCAGCTCAGACAGGTTCAGCGCAGATACGCAGTATTTT. The encoded protein is CASSSDRFSADTQYF. This chain links TRBV5-1 with TRBJ2-3, with TRBD1 as a possible D gene (6 bases). CDR3 size: 15 residues. The germline V gene has CDR1 SGHRS and CDR2 YFSETQ. The V end was cut by 3 bases, the J end by 4 bases, with 15 bases between.

V usage is TRBV12-3 or TRBV12-4 and J usage is TRBJ1-2; 9 bases agree with TRBD1. The CDR3 loop spans 14 amino acids. V lost 8 bases to trimming and J lost 8 bases; unmatched junction nucleotides: 12. The CDR3 DNA is TGTGCCAGCGGTACAACAGGGGGCGCCGGCGGCTACACCTTC. Encoded protein: CASGTTGGAGGYTF.

This clonotype was picked up many times. The chain is built from TRBV3-1 and TRBJ2-1; D remains ambiguous. Trimming took 1 base from V and 1 from J, leaving 11 bases between them. CDR1 and CDR2 (germline): LGHDT, YNNKEL (reference sequence). The CDR3 loop spans 16 amino acids. CDR3 sequence: CASSQVGAFSYNEQFF. In DNA, the CDR3 is TGTGCCAGCAGCCAAGTCGGCGCCTTTTCCTACAATGAGCAGTTCTTC.

Details on this clonotype: A junction boundary mismatches the germline segment, possibly from a read error. V gene TRBV20-1 combines with J gene TRBJ1-1; D is unclear. This CDR3 has 12 residues. Germline CDR1 reads DFQATT; CDR2 reads SNEGSKA (reference sequence). The CDR3 sequence: CSANQRNTEAFF. CDR3 coding DNA: TGCAGTGCTAATCAGAGGAACACTGAGGCTTTCTTT.

The gene calls are TRBV5-6 and TRBJ2-5; either TRBD1 or TRBD2 may supply D (5 bases each). The CDR3 spans 15 residues. Germline CDR1 SGHDT, CDR2 YYEEEE. V lost 5 bases to trimming and J lost 5 bases, with 19 bases between them. The CDR3 loop is CASSSKLGVDETQYF. The CDR3 DNA reads TGTGCCAGCAGTTCGAAATTGGGGGTAGACGAGACCCAGTACTTC.

This clonotype was seen only a few times. The chain couples TRBV21-1 to TRBJ2-6. TRBV21-1 is tagged as a pseudogene. This CDR3 has 14 amino acids. The CDR3 DNA follows: TGTGCCAGCCCGTCTTTTTCCGGGGCCAACGTCCTGACTTTC. Its translation is CASPSFSGANVLTF.

This clonotype was counted between two and nine times. V gene TRBV3-1 combines with J gene TRBJ2-3; 7 positions agree with TRBD1. This CDR3 contains 17 residues. The J segment lost 2 bases and the V segment lost 4 bases, leaving 12 bases of the junction unmatched. CDR1 and CDR2 (germline): LGHDT, YNNKEL (reference sequence). CDR3 DNA: TGTGCCAGCAGCCTGAGAACGGAGACAGGGTCCACAGATACGCAGTATTTT. This encodes CASSLRTETGSTDTQYF.

This clonotype was seen repeatedly, ten times or more. The V call is TRBV6-2 or TRBV6-3, the J call TRBJ2-5; the D gene is possibly TRBD1 (6 bases). Trimming removed 4 bases at V and 2 bases at J, with 11 bases between. The CDR3 is made up of 14 amino acids. Germline V gene data show CDR1 as MNHEY and CDR2 as SVGEGT. The DNA of the CDR3 is TGTGCCAGCAGTTCCTCCAGGGGACAAGAGACCCAGTACTTC. Translation gives CASSSSRGQETQYF.

The rearrangement uses TRBV5-1 and TRBJ2-5, with D uncertain. The ends were cut back, 4 bases at V and 4 bases at J, with 14 bases in the middle. This CDR3 region has 14 residues. Per germline, CDR1 SGHRS and CDR2 YFSETQ. Here the CDR3 DNA reads TGCGCCAGCAGCCCCGGAAGATCAGGAGAGACCCAGTACTTC. Amino acid sequence: CASSPGRSGETQYF.

This clonotype was detected a few times. This rearrangement joins TRBV20-1 to TRBJ1-5; TRBD1 might be the D (6 bases). The ends were cut back, 6 bases at V and 6 bases at J, with 15 bases in the middle. Germline V CDR1 and CDR2: DFQATT, SNEGSKA (reference sequence). There are 13 residues in the CDR3. This chain's CDR3 is CSAAHRDAQPQHF. The CDR3, as DNA: TGCAGTGCGGCCCACAGGGATGCTCAGCCCCAGCATTTT.